Each of the 4 T cell receptor beta chains below was sequenced from the same sample in a study of shared clonotypes between healthy human individuals. The repertoire was sequenced with immunoSEQ multiplex PCR; TCRdb's copy has only in-frame clones and lacks some. Of fewer than 100,000 clones listed, 67% are singletons. The material sequenced was memory CD8+ T cells sorted from blood. Subset in this sample: CD45RO+ cells pooled with CCR7-negative TemRA cells. Receptors originate from a man aged 30-40 years in good health.

The V and J genes are TRBV28 and TRBJ1-1, with D possibly TRBD1 on 5 matching bases. From germline, CDR1 is MDHEN and CDR2 SYDVKM. Trimming cost V 7 bases and J 0 bases, with 12 bases left between them. The CDR3 is 14 amino acids. DNA for the CDR3: TGTGCCAGCATCACTGGGGCGTTGAACACTGAAGCTTTCTTT. Its translation: CASITGALNTEAFF. Using reference TRBV28 and TRBJ1-1 for the parts outside the CDR3, the full variable domain is DVKVTQSSRYLVKRTGEKVFLECVQDMDHENMFWYRQDPGLGLRLIYFSYDVKMKEKGDIPEGYSVSREKKERFSLILESASTNQTSMYLCASITGALNTEAFFGQGTRLTVV.

The sample holds many counts of this clone. The V gene is TRBV30, the J gene TRBJ2-7; 8 nucleotides agree with TRBD1. CDR1 and CDR2 from the germline V gene are GTSNPN and SVGIG (reference sequence). This CDR3 has 15 amino acids. V was clipped by 5 bases and J by 1 base; unmatched bases: 10. The CDR3 coding sequence is TGTGCCTGGGTGGGGATCGGACAGGGTTCCTACGAGCAGTACTTC. It encodes CAWVGIGQGSYEQYF.

The chain is built from TRBV7-9 and TRBJ2-5, with a possible D match to TRBD1 (6 bases). This CDR3 has 14 amino acids. Trimming removed 2 bases from V and 5 bases from J, with 12 bases in between. Per the germline V gene, CDR1 is SEHNR and CDR2 is FQNEAQ (reference sequence). This chain's CDR3 is CASSLTTGYETQYF. The CDR3 nucleotides read TGTGCCAGCAGCTTAACAACAGGGTATGAGACCCAGTACTTC.

This clone appeared a few times. The rearrangement links TRBV2 to TRBJ1-1; the D is unclear. This CDR3 has 11 residues. V was shortened by 8 bases and J by 1 base, with 5 bases between the two germline ends. CDR1 and CDR2 (germline): SNHLY, FYNNEI. The CDR3 is CASRPNTEAFF. The CDR3 bases are TGTGCCAGCCGACCGAACACTGAAGCTTTCTTT. Looking up the rest from reference TRBV2 and TRBJ1-1 gives the full variable domain: EPEVTQTPSHQVTQMGQEVILRCVPISNHLYFYWYRQILGQKVEFLVSFYNNEISEKSEIFDDQFSVERPDGSNFTLKIRSTKLEDSAMYFCASRPNTEAFFGQGTRLTVV.